The 11 T cell receptor beta chains presented below share a single source sample, sequenced in a study of T cells in Graves' hyperthyroidism and ophthalmopathy (dated by TCRdb to between 2018 and 2021). Library preparation employed multiplex PCR. Sequenced on an Illumina HiSeq 2000. TCR beta CDR3 regions were amplified from RNA transcripts. For the first round of RT-PCR on the TCR CDR3, the HTBI primer set was used together with the Qiagen OneStep RT-PCR kit. The raw public reads went through TCRdb reprocessing: fastp at Q25, MiXCR clone calling, in-frame beta chains kept. Every distinct CDR3 protein forms one entry, paired with its most common genes and DNA. This sample has a few hundred thousand distinct CDR3 sequences in its table, and roughly 21% of those were observed once. Around half of the sample comes from the top ten. Sequenced input: blood. The receptors stem from a woman between 50 and 59 years old with Graves' hyperthyroidism.

This clonotype was detected many times. The chain has TRBV11-1 and TRBJ2-2, with D possibly being TRBD1 (6 bases). This CDR3 is built from 15 residues. Trimming left V 3 bases short and J 2 bases short, with 10 bases between. Germline V gene data show CDR1 as SGHAT and CDR2 as FQDESV (reference sequence). In DNA form, the CDR3 reads TGTGCCAGCAGCTTTACCGGGACAAACACCGGGGAGCTGTTTTTT. Amino acids: CASSFTGTNTGELFF.

At least ten counts were recorded for this clonotype. The chain recombines TRBV30 with TRBJ2-3; 10 bases map to TRBD1. The germline CDR1 and CDR2 sequences are GTSNPN and SVGIG (reference sequence). With V trimmed by 3 bases and J by 5 bases, 5 bases remained unmatched. CDR3 size: 14 residues. The CDR3 reads CAWRKGQGRDTQYF. The CDR3, as DNA: TGTGCCTGGAGGAAGGGACAGGGGCGAGATACGCAGTATTTT.

As regards this clonotype: An end of the junction differs from the germline gene, which may be a read error. The rearrangement links TRBV20-1 to TRBJ1-1; D is unclear. The CDR3 runs to 14 residues. Germline V CDR1 and CDR2: DFQATT, SNEGSKA (reference sequence). The CDR3 DNA sequence: TGCAGGGCTAGAGGTAGCCGGATTTACACTGAAGCTTTCTTT. Residues: CRARGSRIYTEAFF.

This clonotype appeared many times. The chain joins TRBV3-1 to TRBJ2-2, with D tentatively TRBD1 (6 bases). Germline CDR1 is LGHDT and CDR2 is YNNKEL (reference sequence). Trimming removed 4 bases from V and 1 base from J, with 10 bases in between. The CDR3 loop spans 15 amino acids. Written as DNA, the CDR3 is TGTGCCAGCAGCCCCTCGGACAGGAACACCGGGGAGCTGTTTTTT. This translates into CASSPSDRNTGELFF.

This clonotype has ten or more counts. The chain joins TRBV29-1 to TRBJ2-1, with 10 bases aligning to TRBD1. V gave up 2 bases and J gave up 10 bases; unmatched junction bases: 11. CDR3 size: 15 residues. Germline CDR1 SQVTM, CDR2 ANQGSEA. The CDR3 nucleotides are TGCAGCGTTGAACCGACCAGGGGGACAGGGGTCGAGCAGTTCTTC. It translates to CSVEPTRGTGVEQFF.

This chain uses TRBV7-2 with TRBJ2-7, with TRBD1 matching over 7 bases. Germline V lookup: CDR1 SGHTA, CDR2 FQGNSA. The J segment lost 2 bases and the V segment lost 5 bases, leaving 9 bases of the junction unmatched. The CDR3 is 15 residues long. The CDR3 here is CASSPRQGITYEQYF. In DNA form, the CDR3 reads TGTGCCAGCAGCCCGCGACAGGGAATCACCTACGAGCAGTACTTC.

This chain joins TRBV29-1 and TRBJ1-3, with D uncertain. There are 11 residues in the CDR3. The germline V gene has CDR1 SQVTM and CDR2 ANQGSEA. V was cut by 4 bases and J by 9 bases, with 10 bases left in between. CDR3 nucleotides: TGCAGCGTTGTAGGTGATGGCACCATATATTTT. Translation gives CSVVGDGTIYF. The whole variable domain, remainder taken from reference TRBV29-1 and TRBJ1-3, is SAVISQKPSRDICQRGTSLTIQCQVDSQVTMMFWYRQQPGQSLTLIATANQGSEATYESGFVIDKFPISRPNLTFSTLTVSNMSPEDSSIYLCSVVGDGTIYFGEGSWLTVV.

A word on this clonotype: This may stem from a read error, because a much larger clone lies one nucleotide away. CDR3 in amino acids: CASSQDLRKQETQYF. CDR3 bases: TGTGCCAGCAGCCAAGATTTGCGGAAGCAAGAGACCCAGTACTTC. This chain links TRBV3-1 with TRBJ2-5, with unresolved D. CDR1 is LGHDT, CDR2 YNNKEL, per germline (reference sequence). There are 15 residues in the CDR3. V lost 0 bases and J lost 2, with 10 bases in between.

This clonotype was seen ten or more times. CDR3 sequence reads: CATSRELQGNGYTF. CDR3 nucleotide sequence: TGTGCCACCAGCAGAGAGTTACAGGGTAACGGCTACACCTTC. The rearrangement links TRBV15 to TRBJ1-2, with D perhaps matching TRBD1 (6 bases). There are 14 residues in the CDR3. The ends were cut back, 0 bases at V and 8 bases at J, with 13 bases in the middle. Germline V gene data show CDR1 as LNHNV and CDR2 as YYDKDF (reference sequence).

This clonotype was seen a handful of times. CDR3 sequence (DNA): TGTGCCAGCAGCTGGGGTATAGCGGGGGGCTCCTACGAGCAGTACTTC. This encodes CASSWGIAGGSYEQYF. This sequence joins TRBV5-6 and TRBJ2-7, with 10 bases lining up with TRBD2. Germline CDR1 reads SGHDT; CDR2 reads YYEEEE. Trimming took 3 bases from V and 0 from J; bases not matched to a gene: 6. This CDR3 spans 16 amino acids.

The chain is built from TRBV25-1 and TRBJ1-1; D is uncertain. Germline-derived CDR1 and CDR2 are MGHDK and SYGVNS. The CDR3 extends over 14 amino acids. The ends were cut back, 5 bases at V and 1 base at J, with 11 bases in the middle. The CDR3 protein is CASSSTLSNTEAFF. The CDR3 DNA is TGTGCCAGCAGTTCTACTCTGTCGAACACTGAAGCTTTCTTT. Complete variable domain (other parts from reference TRBV25-1 and TRBJ1-1): EADIYQTPRYLVIGTGKKITLECSQTMGHDKMYWYQQDPGMELHLIHYSYGVNSTEKGDLSSESTVSRIRTEHFPLTLESARPSHTSQYLCASSSTLSNTEAFFGQGTRLTVV.